This T cell receptor (beta chain) was sequenced during a study of T cells in Graves' hyperthyroidism and ophthalmopathy (dated by TCRdb to 2018 to 2020). Study-level background: Peripheral blood samples were taken at initial diagnosis, before any treatment was given. TCR V-J signatures able to tell the groups apart were searched for in a discovery cohort of around 95 patients, of whom more than 40 had Graves' ophthalmopathy and around 57 had stable Graves' hyperthyroidism. An independent validation cohort of around 19 hyperthyroidism patients and approximately 17 patients who later progressed to ophthalmopathy tested prospective prediction of ophthalmopathy. The roughly 100 discovery patients were randomly split 7:3 into training and test sets. The study also compared thyroid tissue and blood T-cell repertoires from five or six Graves' hyperthyroidism patients. After sampling, hyperthyroidism patients received methimazole starting at 30 mg daily, and ophthalmopathy patients received high-dose intravenous methylprednisolone. The paper describes TCR Vbeta CDR3 sequencing of 135 peripheral blood samples, made up of approximately 40 ophthalmopathy patients, 70 to 75 hyperthyroidism patients and 17 progressor patients.

With regard to this clonotype: The specificity of this receptor is unknown. Per-base qualities were not stored, and no clone one base away is much larger.

Here is what the overall study found, with its caveats: Ophthalmopathy was separated from stable hyperthyroidism by a 13 V-J signature model, with approximately 85% sensitivity and approximately 81% specificity obtained in cross-validation and 80%/75% obtained in testing. Most expanded thyroid clonotypes (frequency above 0.001) were also detected in blood, a finding suggesting that blood repertoires may reflect thyroid immune responses. No statistical method was used to set the sample size in advance, and investigators knew the group allocation. In validation, the model predicted progression to ophthalmopathy a median of roughly 6.1 months before onset, with roughly 70% sensitivity and 72.22% specificity.

V is reduced by 4 bases and J by 1 base, leaving a spacing of 13 bases between them. The CDR3 contains 15 residues, cysteine and phenylalanine counted. Solely the CDR3 DNA is kept, with 45 bases framed from the first base. The germline V gene (reference sequence) provides CDR1 LNHDA and CDR2 SQIVND. Graves' hyperthyroidism was defined as stable when no progression to ophthalmopathy occurred over 18 months of follow-up. The hyperthyroidism patients were between 18 and 65 years old and newly diagnosed, with a disease duration of less than 2 months. Patients with uncontrolled infections, other autoimmune diseases, pregnancy or lactation were excluded. Clinical symptoms, serum thyroxine and TRAb, thyroid ultrasound, and orbital computed tomography formed the basis for the diagnoses. PBMCs were separated from roughly 9.6 ml of fresh peripheral blood using Ficoll-Paque density gradient centrifugation. Total RNA was extracted using Trizol reagent, and RNA quality was assessed on an Agilent 2100 Bioanalyzer.

TCR beta CDR3 regions were amplified from RNA transcripts. A first-round RT-PCR of the TCR CDR3 used the HTBI primer set with the Qiagen OneStep RT-PCR kit. A second multiplex PCR round built the libraries, followed by size selection and purification. Libraries were sequenced paired-end with 100 bp reads on an Illumina HiSeq2000. The paper's data handling went like this. SOAPnuke was used to process the raw data, with reads discarded if the reads contained adapters or uncalled bases, had a mean Phred below 15, or lacked an exact constant-primer or identifier match. COPE v1.2.5 was used to merge the high-quality paired reads, and each unique nucleotide sequence was defined as a clonotype. MiTCR v1.1 was used to align clonotypes to the IMGT TRBV, TRBD and TRBJ reference segments. Only V-J combinations with frequency above 0.0001, covering about 99% of repertoires, were analysed. The TCS score was defined as the ratio of F50 (clonal expansion) to E x V (chaos), calculated using BLOSUM62-based TCRdist between CDR3 peptides within each V-J. Welch's t-statistics and random forest reduced approximately 520 V-J features to roughly 13, which were used in a naive Bayes classifier (R e1071). TCRdb redid the processing of the public reads, applying fastp at Q25 and MiXCR, and retained in-frame beta chains. Merged by CDR3 protein, the rows form single entries marked with the most common genes and DNA. These V and J calls are TCRdb output, not the study's own analysis. For this sample there are about 400,000 distinct CDR3 sequences; roughly 14% appear just once. 11% to 15% of the sample is in the top ten clones.

The chain employs TRBV19 and TRBJ1-1; confidence is insufficient to name the D gene. The sequence came from a woman younger than 35 with Graves' hyperthyroidism. What was sequenced was blood. The nucleotides read TGTGCCAGTAGTACCAGCCCGGGTCGGAACACTGAAGCTTTCTTT. It encodes CASSTSPGRNTEAFF.